These T cell receptor beta chains were read from a single sample in a study of cytomegalovirus exposure and HLA in healthy donors. The protocol was immunoSEQ multiplex PCR, while the TCRdb copy is restricted to in-frame clones and leaves out a portion. This table holds around 140,000 clones, around three fifths found once. Specimen: PBMCs. These receptors all come from a male donor in good health and CMV-seronegative. Both conserved end residues are part of each CDR3. The D gene is left open where the match is weak.

D gene | J gene | CDR3 length | V gene | CDR3 protein
TRBD2 | TRBJ2-3 | 17 | TRBV7-3 | CASSSARGGFLTDTQYF
TRBD1 | TRBJ1-1 | 15 | TRBV7-2 | CASSPGQGMNTEAFF
TRBD1 | TRBJ2-5 | 16 | TRBV5-1 | CASSLEGQGDLETQYF
- | TRBJ2-1 | 14 | TRBV27 | CASSSVGGYNEQFF
TRBD1 | TRBJ1-6 | 15 | TRBV7-2 | CASSSPGQANSPLHF
- | TRBJ1-5 | 15 | TRBV6-5 | CASSQSIAGNQPQHF
- | TRBJ1-2 | 15 | TRBV5-1 | CASMGGPSANYGYTF
TRBD2 | TRBJ2-7 | 16 | TRBV5-6 | CASSLGTSGVSYEQYF
- | TRBJ1-3 | 14 | TRBV7-2 | CASSPRARGNTIYF
TRBD2 | TRBJ2-3 | 14 | TRBV11-3 | CASSFSGGTDTQYF
- | TRBJ2-2 | 14 | TRBV11-3 | CASSSTANTGELFF
- | TRBJ2-5 | 13 | TRBV10-3 | CATGGVDRETQYF